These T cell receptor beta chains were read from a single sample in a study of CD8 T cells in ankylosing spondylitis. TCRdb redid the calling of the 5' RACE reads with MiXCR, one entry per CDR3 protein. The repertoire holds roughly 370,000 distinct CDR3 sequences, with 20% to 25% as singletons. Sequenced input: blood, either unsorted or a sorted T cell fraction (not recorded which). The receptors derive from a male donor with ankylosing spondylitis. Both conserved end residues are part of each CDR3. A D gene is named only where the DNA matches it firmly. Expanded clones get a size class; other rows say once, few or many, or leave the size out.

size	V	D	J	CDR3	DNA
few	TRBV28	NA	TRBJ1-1	CASSPKYTEAFF	TGTGCCAGCAGCCCTAAGTACACTGAAGCTTTCTTT
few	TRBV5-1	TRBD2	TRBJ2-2	CASSFIAGWDTGELFF	TGCGCCAGCAGCTTTATAGCGGGATGGGACACCGGGGAGCTGTTTTTT
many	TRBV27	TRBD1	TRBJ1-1	CASSFLQGEAFF	TGTGCCAGCAGTTTCCTACAGGGGGAAGCTTTCTTT
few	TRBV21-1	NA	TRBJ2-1	CASSKVQGRSYNEQFF	TGTGCCAGCAGCAAAGTTCAGGGGAGGTCCTACAATGAGCAGTTCTTC
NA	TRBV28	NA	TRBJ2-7	CASSLYQGGASYEQYF	TGTGCCAGCAGTTTATACCAGGGTGGGGCATCCTACGAGCAGTACTTC
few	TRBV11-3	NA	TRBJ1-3	CASSKGTARSGNTIYF	TGTGCCAGCAGTAAGGGGACCGCTCGCTCTGGAAACACCATATATTTT
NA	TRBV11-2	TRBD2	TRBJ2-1	CASSLEAGGHNEQFF	TGTGCCAGCAGCTTAGAAGCGGGAGGACACAATGAGCAGTTCTTC
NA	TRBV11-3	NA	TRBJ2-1	CASSPPSRSYNEQFF	TGTGCCAGCAGCCCCCCGTCAAGATCCTACAATGAGCAGTTCTTC
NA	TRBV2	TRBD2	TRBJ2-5	CARNMAGGSAETQYF	TGTGCCAGAAATATGGCGGGAGGATCCGCGGAGACCCAGTACTTC
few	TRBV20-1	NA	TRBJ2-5	CSARESSGIQETQYF	TGCAGTGCTAGAGAGAGTAGCGGAATCCAAGAGACCCAGTACTTC
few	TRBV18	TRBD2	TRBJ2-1	CASSPLIAGVGLNEQFF	TGTGCCAGCTCACCACTTATAGCGGGAGTGGGTCTCAATGAGCAGTTCTTC
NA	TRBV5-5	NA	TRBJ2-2	CASSISTGELFF	TGTGCCAGCAGCATCTCAACCGGGGAGCTGTTTTTT
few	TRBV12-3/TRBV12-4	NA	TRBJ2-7	CASSPDSIFSYEQYF	TGTGCCAGCAGTCCAGACTCGATTTTCTCCTACGAGCAGTACTTC
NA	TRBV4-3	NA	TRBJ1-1	CASSQGDIGTEAFF	TGCGCCAGCAGCCAGGGGGACATTGGCACTGAAGCTTTCTTT
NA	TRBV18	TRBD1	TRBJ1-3	CASSPGTASGNTIYF	TGTGCCAGCTCACCGGGGACAGCCTCTGGAAACACCATATATTTT
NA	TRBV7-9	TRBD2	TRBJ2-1	CASSFPKREGRNEQFF	TGTGCCAGCAGCTTCCCAAAGCGGGAGGGTCGCAATGAGCAGTTCTTC
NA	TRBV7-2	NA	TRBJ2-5	CASSTPPEGAQYF	TGTGCCAGCAGCACACCCCCGGAGGGGGCCCAGTACTTC
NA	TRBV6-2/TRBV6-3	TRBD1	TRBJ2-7	CASSPLGTGEWKQYF	TGTGCCAGCAGTCCCCTCGGGACAGGGGAGTGGAAGCAGTACTTC
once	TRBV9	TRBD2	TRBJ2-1	CASSETSGTEGEQFF	TGTGCCAGCAGTGAGACTAGCGGGACCGAAGGTGAGCAGTTCTTC
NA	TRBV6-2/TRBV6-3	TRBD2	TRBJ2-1	CASSYEREGDNEQFF	TGTGCCAGCAGTTACGAGCGGGAGGGGGACAATGAGCAGTTCTTC
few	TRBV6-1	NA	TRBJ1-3	CASSGWGGSVGNTIYF	TGTGCCAGCAGTGGGTGGGGAGGGTCGGTAGGAAACACCATATATTTT
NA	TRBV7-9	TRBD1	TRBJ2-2	CASSSTGVVTGELFF	TGTGCCAGCAGTTCGACAGGGGTGGTAACCGGGGAGCTGTTTTTT